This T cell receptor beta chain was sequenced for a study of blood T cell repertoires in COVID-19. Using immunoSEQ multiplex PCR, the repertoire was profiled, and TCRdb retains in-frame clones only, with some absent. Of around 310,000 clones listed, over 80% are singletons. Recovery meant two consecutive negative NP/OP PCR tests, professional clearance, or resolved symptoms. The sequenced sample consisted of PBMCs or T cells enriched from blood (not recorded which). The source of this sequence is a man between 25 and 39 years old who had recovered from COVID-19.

CDR3 protein: CASSITRDRGYNSPLHF. CDR3 nucleotides: TGTGCCAGCAGCATAACCCGTGACAGGGGCTATAATTCACCCCTCCACTTT. The V and J genes are TRBV21-1 and TRBJ1-6; TRBD1 is the table's D call, not checked against the DNA. TRBV21-1 is noted as a pseudogene. The CDR3 loop spans 17 amino acids.